Listed below are T cell receptor beta chains from one sample, sequenced in a study of blood T cells in healthy people across ages. One entry per CDR3 protein, called by TCRdb with MiXCR from the 5' RACE reads. The table has under 1,000,000 distinct CDR3 sequences, 35% to 40% seen once; the top ten hold under 15%. Sequencing used blood. These receptor sequences come from a man younger than 35 in good health. The CDR3 runs from the conserved cysteine through the conserved F or W. Fields, in order: J gene, clone size, D gene, V gene, CDR3 DNA, CDR3 protein. A D gene is named only where the DNA matches it firmly. The size field is filled for only some rows; it gives once, few, many or a size class.

J gene: TRBJ2-6; clone size: many; D gene: NA; V gene: TRBV2; CDR3 DNA: TGTGCCAGCAACCCACTGAGCACAGGGACTGGGGCCAACGTCCTGACTTTC; CDR3 protein: CASNPLSTGTGANVLTF
J gene: TRBJ2-5; clone size: NA; D gene: NA; V gene: TRBV20-1; CDR3 DNA: TGCAGTGCTAGAGATCCGCGGGGAACGGAGACCCAGTACTTC; CDR3 protein: CSARDPRGTETQYF
J gene: TRBJ1-1; clone size: few; D gene: NA; V gene: TRBV20-1; CDR3 DNA: TGCAGTGCTAGCTTTTCCCCGGGGCGCGGAGCTTTCTTT; CDR3 protein: CSASFSPGRGAFF
J gene: TRBJ2-7; clone size: NA; D gene: TRBD2; V gene: TRBV3-1; CDR3 DNA: TGTGTCAGCAGCCGGGGACTAGCGGCCTACGAGCAGTACTTC; CDR3 protein: CVSSRGLAAYEQYF
J gene: TRBJ1-1; clone size: NA; D gene: NA; V gene: TRBV29-1; CDR3 DNA: TGCAGCGGGGGGGGGTTGAACACTGAAGCTTTCTTT; CDR3 protein: CSGGGLNTEAFF
J gene: TRBJ2-5; clone size: NA; D gene: TRBD1; V gene: TRBV12-3/TRBV12-4; CDR3 DNA: TGTGCCAGCAGTTCGGACAGGGAACGGGACGAGACCCAGTACTTC; CDR3 protein: CASSSDRERDETQYF
J gene: TRBJ2-1; clone size: many; D gene: TRBD2; V gene: TRBV7-3; CDR3 DNA: TGTGCCAGCAGCTTGGTCCTAGCGGGGATCAATGAGCAGTTCTTC; CDR3 protein: CASSLVLAGINEQFF
J gene: TRBJ1-1; clone size: NA; D gene: NA; V gene: TRBV5-5; CDR3 DNA: TGTGCCAGCAGCTTGGAGGGCCGGCGGGGCACTGAAGCTTTCTTT; CDR3 protein: CASSLEGRRGTEAFF
J gene: TRBJ2-3; clone size: NA; D gene: NA; V gene: TRBV25-1; CDR3 DNA: TGTGCCAGCAGTGGGGGGGTAGCAACAGATACGCAGTATTTT; CDR3 protein: CASSGGVATDTQYF
J gene: TRBJ2-1; clone size: NA; D gene: TRBD2; V gene: TRBV7-8; CDR3 DNA: TGTGCCAGCAGCTTAGCCGGACTAGACTACAATGAGCAGTTCTTC; CDR3 protein: CASSLAGLDYNEQFF
J gene: TRBJ2-7; clone size: NA; D gene: NA; V gene: TRBV6-2/TRBV6-3; CDR3 DNA: TGTGCCGGCAGTTACGTCGGCTACGAGCAGTACTTC; CDR3 protein: CAGSYVGYEQYF
J gene: TRBJ2-5; clone size: NA; D gene: TRBD2; V gene: TRBV7-7; CDR3 DNA: TGTGCCAGCAGCTTCGGGACTAGCAATGAGCAGTACTTC; CDR3 protein: CASSFGTSNEQYF
J gene: TRBJ1-2; clone size: NA; D gene: NA; V gene: TRBV28; CDR3 DNA: TGTGCCAGCAGTGAACGGGGGGCGCGTGGCTACACCTTC; CDR3 protein: CASSERGARGYTF
J gene: TRBJ2-1; clone size: few; D gene: TRBD1; V gene: TRBV24-1; CDR3 DNA: TGTGCCACCAGTGATGCAGGGGGCTCCTACAATGAGCAGTTCTTC; CDR3 protein: CATSDAGGSYNEQFF
J gene: TRBJ2-7; clone size: NA; D gene: TRBD1; V gene: TRBV20-1; CDR3 DNA: TGCAGTGCCAAGGACAGGGTGGTCTACGAGCAGTACTTC; CDR3 protein: CSAKDRVVYEQYF
J gene: TRBJ2-1; clone size: few; D gene: TRBD1; V gene: TRBV27; CDR3 DNA: TGTGCCAGCAGTTACGGGACAGGGGAATACAATGAGCAGTTCTTC; CDR3 protein: CASSYGTGEYNEQFF
J gene: TRBJ2-1; clone size: many; D gene: NA; V gene: TRBV12-3/TRBV12-4; CDR3 DNA: TGTGCCAGCACGTCAGGTAACGACAATGAGCAGTTCTTC; CDR3 protein: CASTSGNDNEQFF
J gene: TRBJ2-5; clone size: NA; D gene: NA; V gene: TRBV29-1; CDR3 DNA: TGCAGCGTCGAAGCGCGGGGTGGGTGGGAGACCCAGTACTTC; CDR3 protein: CSVEARGGWETQYF
J gene: TRBJ1-2; clone size: NA; D gene: TRBD1; V gene: TRBV29-1; CDR3 DNA: TGCAGCGTTGTCCTACAGGGGGCCCACTATGGCTACACCTTC; CDR3 protein: CSVVLQGAHYGYTF
J gene: TRBJ1-1; clone size: NA; D gene: NA; V gene: TRBV20-1; CDR3 DNA: TGCAGTGCCCGACTTCCACTAAACACTGAAGCTTTCTTT; CDR3 protein: CSARLPLNTEAFF
J gene: TRBJ2-1; clone size: NA; D gene: NA; V gene: TRBV14; CDR3 DNA: TGTGCCAGCAGTAGTATCGACAGTTACAATGAGCAGTTCTTC; CDR3 protein: CASSSIDSYNEQFF
J gene: TRBJ2-1; clone size: NA; D gene: NA; V gene: TRBV7-2; CDR3 DNA: TGTGCCAGCAGCCCGTCTTCTATCCGCCATGAGCAGTTCTTC; CDR3 protein: CASSPSSIRHEQFF
J gene: TRBJ2-2; clone size: NA; D gene: TRBD2; V gene: TRBV7-2; CDR3 DNA: TGTGCCAGCAGCGCCCAGGGAGGGCAGAACACCGGGGAGCTGTTTTTT; CDR3 protein: CASSAQGGQNTGELFF
J gene: TRBJ2-3; clone size: NA; D gene: TRBD1; V gene: TRBV5-4; CDR3 DNA: TGTGCCAGCAGCAAACCGGGACAGGATAGCACAGATACGCAGTATTTT; CDR3 protein: CASSKPGQDSTDTQYF
J gene: TRBJ1-5; clone size: NA; D gene: NA; V gene: TRBV4-3; CDR3 DNA: TGCGCCAGCAGCCAAGATCTGGGGCCCCAGCATTTT; CDR3 protein: CASSQDLGPQHF
J gene: TRBJ2-7; clone size: few; D gene: TRBD1; V gene: TRBV11-2; CDR3 DNA: TGTGCCAGCAGCCCTCGGAGGACAGGCTACGAGCAGTACTTC; CDR3 protein: CASSPRRTGYEQYF
J gene: TRBJ2-7; clone size: many; D gene: NA; V gene: TRBV6-5; CDR3 DNA: TGTGCCAGCAGTTCCTCAGGCACAGGGCGCTACGAGCAGTACTTC; CDR3 protein: CASSSSGTGRYEQYF
J gene: TRBJ1-1; clone size: NA; D gene: NA; V gene: TRBV20-1; CDR3 DNA: TGCAGTGCAGGGCTGAACACTGAAGCTTTCTTT; CDR3 protein: CSAGLNTEAFF
J gene: TRBJ2-5; clone size: once; D gene: NA; V gene: TRBV28; CDR3 DNA: TGTGCCAGCATCCTTCGCCGGACACAGCGAGAGACCCAGTACTTC; CDR3 protein: CASILRRTQRETQYF
J gene: TRBJ1-2; clone size: few; D gene: TRBD1; V gene: TRBV5-1; CDR3 DNA: TGCGCCAGCAGCGGAACGACAGGGGGCTACGGCTACACCTTC; CDR3 protein: CASSGTTGGYGYTF
J gene: TRBJ1-4; clone size: NA; D gene: NA; V gene: TRBV4-2; CDR3 DNA: TGTGCCAGCAGCCAACCTAGGGAGTCCGAAAAACCGTTTTTT; CDR3 protein: CASSQPRESEKPFF
J gene: TRBJ1-5; clone size: NA; D gene: NA; V gene: TRBV27; CDR3 DNA: TGTGCCAGCAGTTTTCCCTCCAATCAGCCCCAGCATTTT; CDR3 protein: CASSFPSNQPQHF
J gene: TRBJ2-5; clone size: NA; D gene: NA; V gene: TRBV5-5; CDR3 DNA: TGTGCCAGCAGCTTGCATCAGGGGGTTCGGGAGATCCAGTACTTC; CDR3 protein: CASSLHQGVREIQYF
J gene: TRBJ2-1; clone size: NA; D gene: NA; V gene: TRBV20-1; CDR3 DNA: TGCAGTGCAAACGGGGCTAGCAGGAATGAGCAGTTCTTC; CDR3 protein: CSANGASRNEQFF
J gene: TRBJ1-2; clone size: many; D gene: TRBD1; V gene: TRBV9; CDR3 DNA: TGTGCCAGCAGCGTAGCCGACAGGGGATATGGCTACACCTTC; CDR3 protein: CASSVADRGYGYTF
J gene: TRBJ1-4; clone size: NA; D gene: NA; V gene: TRBV20-1; CDR3 DNA: TGCAGTGCTAGTTCAACTACTAATGAAAAACTGTTTTTT; CDR3 protein: CSASSTTNEKLFF
J gene: TRBJ1-1; clone size: few; D gene: NA; V gene: TRBV29-1; CDR3 DNA: TGCAGCGTGAATGGGGGGAACCGAGGTAGCACTGAAGCTTTCTTT; CDR3 protein: CSVNGGNRGSTEAFF
J gene: TRBJ2-5; clone size: NA; D gene: TRBD1; V gene: TRBV7-2; CDR3 DNA: TGTGCCAGCAGCTTAACTCGAGGGACAGGGCTCCAAGAGACCCAGTACTTC; CDR3 protein: CASSLTRGTGLQETQYF
J gene: TRBJ1-2; clone size: few; D gene: NA; V gene: TRBV6-6; CDR3 DNA: TGTGCCAGCAGTTACTTGGTATGGTCACCAGACTATGGCTACACCTTC; CDR3 protein: CASSYLVWSPDYGYTF
J gene: TRBJ2-3; clone size: few; D gene: TRBD2; V gene: TRBV20-1; CDR3 DNA: TGCAGTGCTAGTCGGCTTACCGGGACTAGCGGCGAATTTAGCACAGATACGCAGTATTTT; CDR3 protein: CSASRLTGTSGEFSTDTQYF
J gene: TRBJ2-1; clone size: many; D gene: NA; V gene: TRBV15; CDR3 DNA: TGTGCCACCAGCAGAGATCTCGGTAATCAATTGTTCTTC; CDR3 protein: CATSRDLGNQLFF
J gene: TRBJ2-3; clone size: NA; D gene: NA; V gene: TRBV6-5; CDR3 DNA: TGTGCCAGCAGTTACGGGGCAGCCACAGATACGCAGTATTTT; CDR3 protein: CASSYGAATDTQYF
J gene: TRBJ1-1; clone size: NA; D gene: NA; V gene: TRBV27; CDR3 DNA: TGTGCCAGCAGTTCGACGACCGCGAACACTGAAGCTTTCTTT; CDR3 protein: CASSSTTANTEAFF
J gene: TRBJ1-5; clone size: NA; D gene: NA; V gene: TRBV12-3/TRBV12-4; CDR3 DNA: TGTGCCAGCAGTCGGATGCAAAATCAGCCCCAGCATTTT; CDR3 protein: CASSRMQNQPQHF
J gene: TRBJ1-1; clone size: NA; D gene: NA; V gene: TRBV10-3; CDR3 DNA: TGTGCCATCAGGACCCGGTTGGAGCAGGGGACCCGAACCCGGAACGCTGAAGCTTTCTTT; CDR3 protein: CAIRTRLEQGTRTRNAEAFF
J gene: TRBJ1-5; clone size: NA; D gene: NA; V gene: TRBV20-1; CDR3 DNA: TGCAGTGCGCGAGGCAGGGGCTATAGCAATCAGCCCCAGCATTTT; CDR3 protein: CSARGRGYSNQPQHF
J gene: TRBJ1-2; clone size: few; D gene: NA; V gene: TRBV12-3/TRBV12-4; CDR3 DNA: TGTGCCAGCAGTTTAGCGTCAGGGGTGACCACCGGCTACACCTTC; CDR3 protein: CASSLASGVTTGYTF
J gene: TRBJ1-1; clone size: few; D gene: TRBD1; V gene: TRBV10-3; CDR3 DNA: TGTGCCATCAGGGACAGGGTGGGGGCTAACACTGAAGCTTTCTTT; CDR3 protein: CAIRDRVGANTEAFF
J gene: TRBJ1-2; clone size: many; D gene: NA; V gene: TRBV20-1; CDR3 DNA: TGCAGTGCTAGAGTTAGCGGGGGCGGTGGCTACACCTTC; CDR3 protein: CSARVSGGGGYTF
J gene: TRBJ2-5; clone size: many; D gene: TRBD1; V gene: TRBV6-5; CDR3 DNA: TGTGCCAGCAGTTACTCGGTAGGGGGCCGTGAGACCCAGTACTTC; CDR3 protein: CASSYSVGGRETQYF
J gene: TRBJ1-2; clone size: many; D gene: NA; V gene: TRBV4-2; CDR3 DNA: TGTGCCAGCAGCCAAGAACCCGGGGTGGTAGGCTACACCTTC; CDR3 protein: CASSQEPGVVGYTF
J gene: TRBJ2-1; clone size: NA; D gene: TRBD1; V gene: TRBV6-2/TRBV6-3; CDR3 DNA: TGTGCCAGCAGGGGACCGGGACAGGGGATCAATGAGCAGTTCTTC; CDR3 protein: CASRGPGQGINEQFF
J gene: TRBJ2-7; clone size: NA; D gene: TRBD2; V gene: TRBV20-1; CDR3 DNA: TGCAGTGCTACCGCCCCAGCGGGGGGGAGAAATGAGCAGTACTTC; CDR3 protein: CSATAPAGGRNEQYF
J gene: TRBJ2-2; clone size: NA; D gene: NA; V gene: TRBV10-3; CDR3 DNA: TGTGCCATCAGTGAGTCGACCACCAAGGAGCTGTTTTTT; CDR3 protein: CAISESTTKELFF